This TCR beta chain is from a study of blood T cell repertoires in COVID-19 (dated by TCRdb to 2018 to 2020). Regarding the research as a whole: Samples covering the acute and convalescent phases of COVID-19 were provided by collaborators in the United States, Italy and Spain. The prospective study material was composed of cDNA or gDNA derived from T cells, B-cell-depleted T cells, or PBMCs. Deeply sampled blood TCRbeta repertoires from subjects exposed to, actively infected with, or recovered from COVID-19 were included in the dataset. The repertoires were released in a freely available public database intended as a resource for research on the immune response to SARS-CoV-2. The samples were drawn from two sources: the first 160 participants of the ongoing ImmuneRACE study, and 1,200 or so subjects contributed by 6 global collaborators. The sample metadata nearly always contained a de-identified subject ID, COVID-19 status, age in years and sex. Where HLA class I and class II types were available, the types were taken from metadata supplied by the sample provider, not from assay-based typing.

At one collaborating source in Seattle, patients were enrolled during active infection and were followed longitudinally through the course of disease. Whole blood was collected in K2EDTA tubes by collaborating institutions according to the institutions' own protocols. For TCRbeta analysis, collaborators shipped samples as frozen whole blood, isolated PBMCs, or DNA extracted from either of those sample types. The germline V gene provides CDR1 SGHTA and CDR2 FQGTGA. The CDR3 runs 12 amino acids, cysteine and phenylalanine included. Of the read, only the CDR3 DNA is kept; its 36 bases are in frame from base 1. V is reduced by 2 bases and J by 5 bases, leaving a spacing of 3 bases between them. General study outcomes and caveats: Clinical and demographic metadata were provided uncurated, with the amount varying by source and participant.

TCRbeta CDR3 regions were amplified from genomic DNA by means of the immunoSEQ Assay, a bias-controlled multiplex PCR. For the original study's pipeline: The number of nucleated cells in each sample was estimated from the amplification of reference gene primers within the assay. Sequence reads were collapsed and filtered to measure the absolute abundance of every unique TCRbeta CDR3 rearrangement. Productive Simpson clonality was computed per sample as the square root of Simpson's diversity index over productive rearrangements. Held by TCRdb, this immuneACCESS table contains in-frame sequences only and omits some clones. Under half of the omission traces to an unresolved V gene where checked; the cause of the rest is unknown. V and J calls and clone size are given by that table; D and trimming were obtained from the DNA. Here the sample has roughly 110,000 clones; about 85% occur a single time. 5% to 6.5% of the sample is held by the ten biggest clonotypes.

Remarks on this clone: Its antigen is currently not known. No base quality information exists; no much larger clone differs at one position.

The TCR originated in a woman aged 55-70 years with COVID-19, enrolled during active disease. The rearrangement combines TRBV7-3 with TRBJ2-2; no D gene is confidently identified. Sequenced material: peripheral blood. The DNA sequence reads TGTGCCAGCAGCTTATCGACCGGGGAGCTGTTTTTT. Translated, it reads CASSLSTGELFF.